A single sample is the source of the 24 T cell receptor beta chains below, sequenced in a study of blood T cell repertoires in COVID-19. Some clones are missing from TCRdb's copy, which holds only in-frame ones; the method was immunoSEQ multiplex PCR. The sample carries some 200,000 clones, about 85% recorded once. The sequenced sample consisted of peripheral blood. All receptors derive from a man aged 45 to 65 who had recovered from COVID-19.

This clone has a single count. The chain combines TRBV9 with TRBJ1-2; no definite D call. Per the germline V gene, CDR1 is SGDLS and CDR2 is YYNGEE. Trimming took off 0 bases at V and 1 base at J, with 7 bases between the two ends. The CDR3 is 14 amino acids. The CDR3 region has the DNA TGTGCCAGCAGCGTAGGTGCGGGTAACTATGGCTACACCTTC. Its protein product is CASSVGAGNYGYTF.

The chain employs TRBV24-1 and TRBJ1-5; a possible D gene is TRBD1 (6 bases). The germline V and J ends were trimmed by 9 bases and 3 bases, with 11 bases remaining between them. Looked up from germline, CDR1 is KGHDR and CDR2 is SFDVKD. The CDR3 totals 13 residues. The CDR3 here is CATGRGDNQPQHF. The CDR3 DNA sequence: TGTGCCACCGGGAGGGGGGACAATCAGCCCCAGCATTTT.

The genes are TRBV27 and TRBJ1-4, with TRBD1 matching over 9 bases. V was pared by 5 bases and J by 9 bases, with 13 bases of the junction left unmatched. This CDR3 has 16 amino acids. Looked up from germline, CDR1 is MNHEY and CDR2 is SMNVEV (reference sequence). In DNA form, the CDR3 reads TGTGCCAGCAGTGCCACAGGGGGCGCGTCGATTAAAAAACTGTTTTTT. Its translation: CASSATGGASIKKLFF.

The rearrangement links TRBV2 to TRBJ2-7; no reliable D call. Germline V lookup: CDR1 SNHLY, CDR2 FYNNEI. Trimming took off 1 base at V and 3 bases at J, with 7 bases between the two ends. The CDR3 covers 13 residues. The CDR3 sequence: CASSEGILYEQYF. The CDR3 bases are TGTGCCAGCAGTGAAGGCATACTCTACGAGCAGTACTTC.

J is TRBJ2-7 and V is TRBV5-1, with D possibly being TRBD2 (5 bases). Germline loops: CDR1 SGHRS, CDR2 YFSETQ. This CDR3 contains 15 residues. V lost 4 bases and J 0 bases, leaving 14 bases between the germline ends. The CDR3 nucleotides read TGCGCCAGCAGCAGACGGACTCCGATCTCCTACGAGCAGTACTTC. Translated: CASSRRTPISYEQYF.

CDR3 in DNA: TGTGCCAGCAGGCGGGGTATGGCCTCCACTCAAGAGACCCAGTACTTC. Residues: CASRRGMASTQETQYF. The V call is TRBV27, the J call TRBJ2-5; tentatively, D is TRBD2 (6 bases). Trimming cost V 6 bases and J 2 bases, with 19 bases left between them. The CDR3 runs to 16 residues. Germline V gene data show CDR1 as MNHEY and CDR2 as SMNVEV (reference sequence).

The V gene is TRBV7-2, the J gene TRBJ2-1, with a weak D call TRBD1 (6 bases). The length of the CDR3 is 15 residues. V dropped 2 bases and J dropped 1 base, with 9 bases sitting between them. Germline CDR1 reads SGHTA; CDR2 reads FQGNSA. CDR3 coding DNA: TGTGCCAGCAGCTTATCGAGGGGGTCCTACAATGAGCAGTTCTTC. Translated: CASSLSRGSYNEQFF.

The rearrangement links TRBV11-2 to TRBJ1-1; 7 bases fit TRBD1. The CDR3 loop spans 14 amino acids. V lost 2 bases, J lost 4 bases, and 4 bases stayed unmatched. Germline assignment: CDR1 SGHAT and CDR2 FQNNGV. CDR3: CASSLRGGSTEAFF. The CDR3 DNA reads as TGTGCCAGCAGCTTAAGAGGGGGCTCCACTGAAGCTTTCTTT.

The chain carries TRBV5-1 and TRBJ2-3, with 12 bases identical to TRBD1. The CDR3 consists of 20 residues. The V gene end was trimmed by 2 bases and the J gene end by 6 bases; junction bases not matched to a gene: 19. CDR1 is SGHRS, CDR2 YFSETQ, per germline. The CDR3: CASSFDRDRGHTTSFDTQYF. CDR3 sequence (DNA): TGCGCCAGCAGCTTCGACCGGGACAGGGGGCACACGACTAGCTTTGATACGCAGTATTTT.

This clone was seen more than once but under ten times. The rearrangement uses TRBV7-2 and TRBJ2-7, with 7 bases lining up with TRBD1. The V and J ends lost 5 bases and 3 bases, in that order; junction bases with no gene match: 7. This CDR3 region has 14 residues. Per the germline V gene, CDR1 is SGHTA and CDR2 is FQGNSA. The CDR3 DNA reads as TGTGCCAGCAGCGGGGGACAGAGAGGCTACGAGCAGTACTTC. This sequence encodes CASSGGQRGYEQYF.

The CDR3 bases are TGTGCCAGCTCACTGTCTAGAGGGGGAGGCAATCAGCCCCAGCATTTT. This gives the protein CASSLSRGGGNQPQHF. V usage is TRBV18 and J usage is TRBJ1-5, with a possible D match to TRBD1 (6 bases). This CDR3 comprises 16 residues. Trimming removed 4 bases from V and 2 bases from J, with 15 bases in between. Germline CDR1 and CDR2: KGHSH and LQKENI.

The chain links TRBV30 to TRBJ2-1, with 9 bases lining up with TRBD2. The junction had 2 bases not matched to a gene; V was cut back by 3 bases and J by 5 bases. Looked up from germline, CDR1 is GTSNPN and CDR2 is SVGIG (reference sequence). This CDR3 spans 13 amino acids. CDR3 loop: CAWRLAGNNEQFF. CDR3 coding DNA: TGTGCCTGGAGGCTAGCGGGAAACAATGAGCAGTTCTTC.

This chain connects TRBV28 to TRBJ2-7; the match to TRBD1 covers 10 bases. This CDR3 has 14 amino acids. Looked up from germline, CDR1 is MDHEN and CDR2 is SYDVKM. V shed 4 bases and J 3 bases; nucleotides not matched to a gene: 3. CDR3 region: CASSSRTGGYEQYF. The DNA for the CDR3 is TGTGCCAGCAGTTCTCGGACAGGGGGCTACGAGCAGTACTTC.

The J gene is TRBJ1-5, the V gene TRBV29-1; 9 bases fit TRBD1. The CDR3 extends over 14 amino acids. Trimming took 4 bases from V and 5 from J; bases not matched to a gene: 6. Germline V lookup: CDR1 SQVTM, CDR2 ANQGSEA. CDR3 sequence reads: CSVASGQGYQPQHF. The CDR3 nucleotides are TGCAGCGTTGCTTCGGGACAGGGATATCAGCCCCAGCATTTT.

This chain uses TRBV20-1 with TRBJ1-2, with a possible D match to TRBD1 (5 bases). V was clipped by 5 bases and J by 6 bases, with 7 bases between them. CDR3 length equals 10 residues. Per germline, CDR1 DFQATT and CDR2 SNEGSKA (reference sequence). For the CDR3, the DNA is TGCAGTGCTGCGGGGGATGGCTACACCTTC. Translated: CSAAGDGYTF.

This sequence joins TRBV7-9 and TRBJ1-4; 9 bases are a match to TRBD1. CDR1 and CDR2 from the germline V gene are SEHNR and FQNEAQ (reference sequence). CDR3 length equals 14 residues. V gave up 4 bases and J gave up 5 bases; unmatched junction bases: 2. The CDR3 DNA is TGTGCCAGCAGCTACGGGACAGGGAATGAAAAACTGTTTTTT. Amino acid sequence: CASSYGTGNEKLFF.

The CDR3, as DNA: TGTGCCAGCAGCCAAGATTCGCGACTAGCACACACAGATACGCAGTATTTT. It is translated as CASSQDSRLAHTDTQYF. The J gene is TRBJ2-3, the V gene TRBV14; TRBD2 matches 7 bases. The CDR3 is 17 amino acids. J gave up 2 bases and V 0 bases, and 8 bases lay outside the gene matches. CDR1 is SGHDN and CDR2 is FVKESK in the germline V gene.

CDR3 DNA: TGTGCCTGCCTCTTAGGCACAGATACGCAGTATTTT. Protein: CACLLGTDTQYF. This chain uses TRBV5-5 with TRBJ2-3, with D uncertain. From germline, CDR1 is SGHKS and CDR2 YYEKEE (reference sequence). The CDR3 covers 12 residues. Trimming shortened V by 10 bases and J by 1 base, and 10 bases separated the two germline ends.

This sequence joins TRBV4-1 and TRBJ1-5; TRBD1 matches 7 bases. V shed 1 base and J 6 bases; nucleotides not matched to a gene: 6. In germline, CDR1 is MGHRA, CDR2 YSYEKL. This CDR3 region has 15 residues. In nucleotides, the CDR3 is TGCGCCAGCAGCCAAGGGCAGGGGGATCGTCAGCCCCAGCATTTT. Translation gives CASSQGQGDRQPQHF.

The V call is TRBV11-2, the J call TRBJ1-2, with TRBD1 matching over 7 bases. This CDR3 region has 15 residues. Germline CDR1 SGHAT, CDR2 FQNNGV. Losses at the gene ends were 1 base for V and 5 bases for J; bases not matched to a gene: 7. The chain's CDR3 is CASSLGIGGGYGYTF. CDR3 nucleotide sequence: TGTGCCAGCAGCTTAGGTATAGGGGGCGGGTATGGCTACACCTTC.

The chain couples TRBV18 to TRBJ1-3; 9 positions agree with TRBD1. Trimming removed 6 bases from V and 3 bases from J; junction bases left unmatched: 6. The CDR3 sequence is 15 residues long. CDR1 is KGHSH and CDR2 is LQKENI in the germline V gene. DNA of the CDR3: TGTGCCAGCTCCCGGGACAGGGCTATTGGAAACACCATATATTTT. Translating it yields CASSRDRAIGNTIYF. The variable domain in full, with the rest retrieved from reference TRBV18 and TRBJ1-3, is NAGVMQNPRHLVRRRGQEARLRCSPMKGHSHVYWYRQLPEEGLKFMVYLQKENIIDESGMPKERFSAEFPKEGPSILRIQQVVRGDSAAYFCASSRDRAIGNTIYFGEGSWLTVV.

This clone was seen more than once but under ten times. The V call is TRBV14, the J call TRBJ1-1; D call uncertain. The CDR3 length is 14 residues. Germline V gene sequence: CDR1 SGHDN, CDR2 FVKESK. V was clipped by 2 bases and J by 3 bases, with 10 bases between them. The CDR3 sequence: CASSQINGYTEAFF. CDR3 DNA sequence: TGTGCCAGCAGCCAAATAAACGGTTACACTGAAGCTTTCTTT. Looking up the rest from reference TRBV14 and TRBJ1-1 gives the full variable domain: EAGVTQFPSHSVIEKGQTVTLRCDPISGHDNLYWYRRVMGKEIKFLLHFVKESKQDESGMPNNRFLAERTGGTYSTLKVQPAELEDSGVYFCASSQINGYTEAFFGQGTRLTVV.

The genes are TRBV4-2 and TRBJ1-5; the D is unclear. Germline CDR1 reads LGHNA; CDR2 reads YNFKEQ. Trimming cost V 0 bases and J 2 bases, with 11 bases left between them. The CDR3 extends over 16 amino acids. The CDR3 DNA reads as TGTGCCAGCAGCCAAGATGAGGGTATCGGCAATCAGCCCCAGCATTTT. Amino acids: CASSQDEGIGNQPQHF.

This chain uses TRBV28 with TRBJ2-3, with 8 bases aligning to TRBD2. V gave up 6 bases and J gave up 1 base; unmatched junction bases: 9. Germline lookup yields CDR1 MDHEN and CDR2 SYDVKM. This CDR3 has 16 residues. CDR3 DNA sequence: TGTGCCAGCAGCCCGGGGGGGGGAGGGGGCACAGATACGCAGTATTTT. Residues: CASSPGGGGGTDTQYF. The full variable domain, with the rest looked up from reference TRBV28 and TRBJ2-3, is DVKVTQSSRYLVKRTGEKVFLECVQDMDHENMFWYRQDPGLGLRLIYFSYDVKMKEKGDIPEGYSVSREKKERFSLILESASTNQTSMYLCASSPGGGGGTDTQYFGPGTRLTVL.